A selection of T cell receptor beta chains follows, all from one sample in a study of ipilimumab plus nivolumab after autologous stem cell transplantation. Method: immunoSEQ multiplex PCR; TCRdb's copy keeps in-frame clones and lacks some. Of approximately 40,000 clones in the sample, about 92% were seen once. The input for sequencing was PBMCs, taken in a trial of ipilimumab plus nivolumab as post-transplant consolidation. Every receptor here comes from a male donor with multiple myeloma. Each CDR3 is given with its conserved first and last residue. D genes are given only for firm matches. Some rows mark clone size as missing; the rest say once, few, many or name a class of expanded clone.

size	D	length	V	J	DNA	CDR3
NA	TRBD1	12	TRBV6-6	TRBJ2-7	TGTGCCAGCAGCCCAGACAGGGCCCCCTGGTACTTC	CASSPDRAPWYF
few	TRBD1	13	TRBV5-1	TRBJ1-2	TGCGCCAGCAGCGCACAGGGGAAGAGTGGCTACACCTTC	CASSAQGKSGYTF
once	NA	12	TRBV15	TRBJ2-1	TGTGCCACCAGCGCTCTAGGCGATGAGCAGTTCTTC	CATSALGDEQFF
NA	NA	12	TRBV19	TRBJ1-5	TGTGCCAGTAGTATGTTAAATCAGCCCCAGCATTTT	CASSMLNQPQHF
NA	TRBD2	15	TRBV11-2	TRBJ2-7	TGTGCCAGCAGACCAGGAGCGGGGGGGTCCTACGAGCAGTACTTC	CASRPGAGGSYEQYF
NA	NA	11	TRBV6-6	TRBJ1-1	TGTGCCAGCAGAATTAGCGGTGAAGCTTTCTTT	CASRISGEAFF
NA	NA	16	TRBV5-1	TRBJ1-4	TGCGCCAGCAGCGTGAACACAGGGTCCCTGAGAGAAAAACTGTTTTTT	CASSVNTGSLREKLFF
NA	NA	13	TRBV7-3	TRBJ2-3	TGTGCCAGCAGCTTATGGAGGACAGATACGCAGTATTTT	CASSLWRTDTQYF
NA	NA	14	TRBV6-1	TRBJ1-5	TGTGCCAGCAGTATGGGGAGCCGCAATCAGCCCCAGCATTTT	CASSMGSRNQPQHF
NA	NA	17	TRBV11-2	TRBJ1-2	TGTGCCAGCAGCTTAGGGCAAGGGAGGGAGCTTAACTATGGCTACACCTTC	CASSLGQGRELNYGYTF
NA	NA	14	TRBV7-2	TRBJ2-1	TGTGCCAGCAGCTCCCCCCACAGGGTCAATGAGCAGTTCTTC	CASSSPHRVNEQFF
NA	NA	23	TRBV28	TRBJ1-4	TGTGCCAGCAGTTTTATTGCCGCCCCGAAGTTTTGGCGGGATTCAGCAACTAATGAAAAACTGTTTTTT	CASSFIAAPKFWRDSATNEKLFF
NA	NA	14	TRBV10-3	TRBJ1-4	TGTGCCATCAGTCCCACCTCAACTAATGAAAAACTGTTTTTT	CAISPTSTNEKLFF
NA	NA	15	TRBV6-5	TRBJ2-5	TGTGCCAGCAGTTACGGGGGGACGGGGCAAGAGACCCAGTACTTC	CASSYGGTGQETQYF
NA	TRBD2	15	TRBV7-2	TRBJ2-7	TGTGCCAGCAGCTTAACTAGCGGGAGTTCCTACGAGCAGTACTTC	CASSLTSGSSYEQYF
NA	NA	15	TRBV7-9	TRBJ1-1	TGTGCCAGCAGCTTAGGGGGCGACTTGAACACTGAAGCTTTCTTT	CASSLGGDLNTEAFF
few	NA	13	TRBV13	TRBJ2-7	TGTGCCAGCAGCCCGGGTTTTTCCTACGAGCAGTACTTC	CASSPGFSYEQYF
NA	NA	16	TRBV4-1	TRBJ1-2	TGCGCCAGCAGCCAAGATCGGTTAACTACTAACTATGGCTACACCTTC	CASSQDRLTTNYGYTF
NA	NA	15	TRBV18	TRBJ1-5	TGTGCCAGCTCACCGCGTGAGCAAGGCAATCAGCCCCAGCATTTT	CASSPREQGNQPQHF
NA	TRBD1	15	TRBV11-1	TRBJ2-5	TGTGCCAGCAGCTTCATGGGGACAGAGAAAGAGACCCAGTACTTC	CASSFMGTEKETQYF
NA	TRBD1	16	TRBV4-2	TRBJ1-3	TGTGCCAGCAGCCAAGATCGGACAGGTCCTGGAAACACCATATATTTT	CASSQDRTGPGNTIYF
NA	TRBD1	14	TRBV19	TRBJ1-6	TGTGCCAGTAATCCGGGACAGTATAATTCACCCCTCCACTTT	CASNPGQYNSPLHF
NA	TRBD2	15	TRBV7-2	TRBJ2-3	TGTGCCAGCAGCTTAATGCGGGAGGGCACAGATACGCAGTATTTT	CASSLMREGTDTQYF
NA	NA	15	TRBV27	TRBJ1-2	TGTGCCAGCAGTTTATCCGGGGGTTCAAGCTATGGCTACACCTTC	CASSLSGGSSYGYTF
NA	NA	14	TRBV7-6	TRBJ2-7	TGTGCCAGCAGCCCAGACCGAAGCTCCTACGAGCAGTACTTC	CASSPDRSSYEQYF
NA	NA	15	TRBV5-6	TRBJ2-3	TGTGCCAGCAGCTTGGTTGGCGGGGCGACAGATACGCAGTATTTT	CASSLVGGATDTQYF
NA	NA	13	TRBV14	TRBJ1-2	TGTGCCAGCAGCCCCGGACGGAACTATGGCTACACCTTC	CASSPGRNYGYTF
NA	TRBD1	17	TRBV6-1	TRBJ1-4	TGTGCCAGCAGTGAACCGGGACAGGGTCGATCGGGTGAAAAACTGTTTTTT	CASSEPGQGRSGEKLFF